This TCR beta chain was documented in a study of cytotoxic CD8 clonotypes in ibrutinib-treated CLL. Germline assignment: CDR1 SGDLS and CDR2 YYNGEE. The CDR3 length is 15 residues. V lost 0 bases and J 2 bases, leaving 12 bases between the germline ends. Profiled with immunoSEQ multiplex PCR; TCRdb holds only in-frame clones, not every one. The sample has approximately 120,000 clones, more than 55% seen once. The chain couples TRBV9 to TRBJ2-7; D gene ambiguous. The material was PBMCs, obtained after 24 months of ibrutinib treatment. This receptor was taken from a human donor with chronic lymphocytic leukemia. The CDR3, as DNA: TGTGCCAGCAGCGTAGAAGAGAACCCACCCTACGAGCAGTACTTC. Translated: CASSVEENPPYEQYF. Filled out from reference TRBV9 and TRBJ2-7, the complete variable domain reads DSGVTQTPKHLITATGQRVTLRCSPRSGDLSVYWYQQSLDQGLQFLIQYYNGEERAKGNILERFSAQQFPDLHSELNLSSLELGDSALYFCASSVEENPPYEQYFGPGTRLTVT.